These 30 T cell receptor beta chains share one sample of origin, sequenced in a study of CD8+ T cells in alopecia areata. Following extraction, RNA underwent reverse transcription to cDNA, which served as the sequencing template. This table comes from immunoSEQ multiplex PCR, and its TCRdb copy is limited to in-frame clones, with some not included. The sample consists of 200,000 or so clones, roughly three fifths of them appearing once. The sample comprised CD8+ T cells sorted from blood. These TCRs come from a human donor in good health.

Worth noting for this clone: The junction departs from the called germline gene at one end, perhaps through a read error. The chain employs TRBV5-1 and TRBJ2-2, with D tentatively TRBD2 (6 bases). The germline CDR1 and CDR2 sequences are SGHRS and YFSETQ. The CDR3 contains 17 residues. CDR3 nucleotide sequence: TGCGTCAGCAGCTCCCCCCTGAGGAGCGGGCGCACCGGGGAGCTGTTTTTT. Its translation: CVSSSPLRSGRTGELFF.

The J gene is TRBJ2-7, the V gene TRBV7-6; the D is unclear. This CDR3 region has 14 residues. CDR1 and CDR2 from the germline V gene are SGHVS and FNYEAQ. The ends were cut back, 1 base at V and 2 bases at J, with 9 bases in the middle. DNA for the CDR3: TGTGCCAGCAGCTTAGGGACGGTTACCTACGAGCAGTACTTC. Translation: CASSLGTVTYEQYF.

Turning to this clone: This CDR3 is also generated by other DNA sequences in the sample. The rearrangement joins TRBV29-1 to TRBJ2-5; 9 nucleotides agree with TRBD2. The CDR3 is made up of 14 amino acids. The V gene's germline CDR1 is SQVTM and CDR2 ANQGSEA. Trimming removed 1 base from V and 2 bases from J; junction bases left unmatched: 2. CDR3 DNA sequence: TGCAGCGTTGAAGGCCTAGCGGGACAAGAGACCCAGTACTTC. Its protein product is CSVEGLAGQETQYF.

V is TRBV19 and J is TRBJ2-1; TRBD1 matches 9 bases. Looked up from germline, CDR1 is LNHDA and CDR2 is SQIVND (reference sequence). V lost 5 bases to trimming and J lost 5 bases; unmatched junction nucleotides: 7. The CDR3 runs 15 residues. The CDR3 DNA is TGTGCCAGTAGTCCGGAGGACAGGGGCCACAATGAGCAGTTCTTC. Translated: CASSPEDRGHNEQFF.

This clone was picked up one time. The CDR3 nucleotides are TGTGCCAGCAGCCCGGGGACTAGCGGGGGCCAAGAGCAGTACTTC. It encodes CASSPGTSGGQEQYF. The V gene is TRBV5-6, the J gene TRBJ2-7, with 14 nucleotides matching TRBD2. J was trimmed by 7 bases and V by 4 bases; bases with no gene match: 7. The CDR3 covers 15 residues. Germline V CDR1 and CDR2: SGHDT, YYEEEE.

This clone showed up just a few times. The chain recombines TRBV15 with TRBJ1-2, with D tentatively TRBD1 (5 bases). The CDR3 has 16 amino acids. V lost 9 bases to trimming and J lost 4 bases, with 24 bases between them. Germline V gives CDR1 LNHNV, CDR2 YYDKDF (reference sequence). The CDR3 reads CATLHHDQLGGYGYTF. CDR3 DNA: TGTGCCACTCTACACCACGACCAATTGGGGGGCTATGGCTACACCTTC.

The V call is TRBV12-5, the J call TRBJ1-2; no clear D. The V end lost 2 bases, the J end lost 6 bases, and 25 bases lay between the germline ends. From germline, CDR1 is LGHNT and CDR2 FRNRAP. This CDR3 has 18 residues. CDR3 nucleotides: TGTGCTAGTGGTTTGCCGCACCAGTTAAACAAAGGGAGTCATGGCTACACCTTC. Translating it yields CASGLPHQLNKGSHGYTF.

The gene calls are TRBV4-1 and TRBJ1-2, with 9 positions matching TRBD1. CDR1 is MGHRA and CDR2 is YSYEKL in the germline V gene. V was clipped by 2 bases and J by 8 bases; unmatched bases: 6. This CDR3 contains 14 residues. The chain's CDR3 is CASSQYTGGGGYTF. The CDR3 nucleotides are TGCGCCAGCAGCCAATATACAGGGGGCGGGGGCTACACCTTC.

The CDR3 region has the DNA TGCGCCAGCAGCTTGAACAGGGGGAATGAGCAGTTCTTC. Its translation is CASSLNRGNEQFF. This chain uses TRBV5-1 with TRBJ2-1, with 8 bases identical to TRBD1. There are 13 residues in the CDR3. Trimming cost V 1 base and J 7 bases; bases outside gene matches: 1. The V gene's germline CDR1 is SGHRS and CDR2 YFSETQ.

This clone has only a few counts. The rearrangement joins TRBV6-6 to TRBJ2-1; D remains ambiguous. Trimming removed 0 bases at V and 5 bases at J, with 5 bases between. Germline lookup yields CDR1 MNHNY and CDR2 SVGAGI (reference sequence). CDR3 length: 13 amino acids. CDR3 DNA sequence: TGTGCCAGCAGTTACTCGGGTGACAATGAGCAGTTCTTC. It specifies CASSYSGDNEQFF.

J is TRBJ1-1 and V is TRBV5-6; D is unclear. The germline V gene has CDR1 SGHDT and CDR2 YYEEEE. The germline V and J ends were trimmed by 3 bases and 0 bases, with 6 bases remaining between them. The CDR3 spans 13 residues. CDR3 sequence: CASSSDMNTEAFF. CDR3 nucleotide sequence: TGTGCCAGCAGCTCCGACATGAACACTGAAGCTTTCTTT.

This clone was counted once. CDR3 amino acids: CASSQEGAPSTDTQYF. The CDR3 DNA sequence: TGCGCCAGCAGCCAAGAGGGCGCGCCTAGCACAGATACGCAGTATTTT. V gene TRBV4-1 combines with J gene TRBJ2-3; no clear D. This CDR3 is 16 amino acids long. V was trimmed by 0 bases and J by 0 bases, leaving 10 bases between them. Germline values: CDR1 MGHRA, CDR2 YSYEKL.

This clone was detected a few times. The chain joins TRBV7-9 to TRBJ1-1, with no clear D. CDR1 and CDR2 from the germline V gene are SEHNR and FQNEAQ (reference sequence). With 0 bases removed from V and 0 bases from J, the gap between germline ends came to 8 bases. The CDR3 spans 15 residues. The CDR3 sequence is CASSLADGMNTEAFF. The CDR3 region has the DNA TGTGCCAGCAGCTTAGCGGACGGAATGAACACTGAAGCTTTCTTT.

The V and J genes are TRBV10-2 and TRBJ1-2; D is perhaps TRBD1 (5 bases). Trimming removed 3 bases from V and 8 bases from J, with 13 bases in between. The CDR3 has 13 amino acids. Germline V gene sequence: CDR1 WSHSY, CDR2 SAAADI. The CDR3 DNA sequence: TGCGCCAGCAGTGAAATGACAGCTATGGGCTACACCTTC. Translating gives CASSEMTAMGYTF.

The chain joins TRBV7-9 to TRBJ2-3; D is unresolved. V gave up 1 base and J gave up 6 bases, with 14 bases separating them. The germline V gene has CDR1 SEHNR and CDR2 FQNEAQ (reference sequence). The CDR3 has 15 residues. CDR3 in amino acids: CASSLGATPEDTQYF. The DNA for the CDR3 is TGTGCCAGCAGCTTAGGGGCCACCCCGGAGGATACGCAGTATTTT.

For this clone: Other DNA sequences within the sample encode an identical CDR3. The gene calls are TRBV9 and TRBJ2-7; 7 bases line up with TRBD1. Germline V gene lookup returns CDR1 SGDLS and CDR2 YYNGEE. Trimming cost V 0 bases and J 2 bases; bases outside gene matches: 2. The CDR3 is 14 residues long. CDR3 protein: CASSVGDRAYEQYF. Here the CDR3 DNA reads TGTGCCAGCAGCGTAGGAGACAGGGCCTACGAGCAGTACTTC.

CDR3 in amino acids: CASSPRPPSTLNEQFF. Here the CDR3 DNA reads TGCGCCAGCAGTCCGCGACCCCCCAGTACTCTTAACGAGCAGTTCTTC. This chain uses TRBV23-1 with TRBJ2-1, with D unclear. TRBV23-1 is identified as an open reading frame with a role that is uncertain. The CDR3 has 16 residues. Trimming removed 4 bases at V and 10 bases at J, with 23 bases between.

In this sample, this clone turned up once. Other DNA sequences of this sample code for an identical CDR3. The chain couples TRBV30 to TRBJ1-4, with 10 nucleotides matching TRBD1. The germline gives CDR1 GTSNPN, CDR2 SVGIG (reference sequence). CDR3 length equals 14 residues. The junction had 1 base not matched to a gene; V was cut back by 1 base and J by 5 bases. CDR3 DNA sequence: TGTGCCTGGAGTGAGGGACAGGGGAATGAAAAACTGTTTTTT. Protein product: CAWSEGQGNEKLFF.

For the CDR3, the DNA is TGTGCCAGCAGCACCGGACAGGGGGCCACAGATACGCAGTATTTT. Translation gives CASSTGQGATDTQYF. This chain connects TRBV6-5 to TRBJ2-3, with 11 bases lining up with TRBD1. V dropped 6 bases and J dropped 2; count of bases not matched to a gene: 4. Germline V CDR1 and CDR2: MNHEY, SVGAGI. The CDR3 is made up of 15 amino acids.

This chain connects TRBV19 to TRBJ1-1; 10 bases map to TRBD1. The CDR3 is made up of 14 amino acids. Losses at the gene ends were 6 bases for V and 3 bases for J; bases not matched to a gene: 4. Germline CDR1 reads LNHDA; CDR2 reads SQIVND (reference sequence). CDR3 coding DNA: TGTGCCAGTAGCGACAGGGGGCTGGACACTGAAGCTTTCTTT. The encoded protein is CASSDRGLDTEAFF. Full variable domain (remainder filled in from reference TRBV19 and TRBJ1-1): DGGITQSPKYLFRKEGQNVTLSCEQNLNHDAMYWYRQDPGQGLRLIYYSQIVNDFQKGDIAEGYSVSREKKESFPLTVTSAQKNPTAFYLCASSDRGLDTEAFFGQGTRLTVV.

This clone was seen more than once but under ten times. The CDR3 nucleotides are TGCAGCGTCAGTCGGGGAATGAACACTGAAGCTTTCTTT. This sequence encodes CSVSRGMNTEAFF. This chain connects TRBV29-1 to TRBJ1-1; no reliable D call. Germline CDR1 SQVTM, CDR2 ANQGSEA. Trimming took 6 bases from V and 0 from J, leaving 11 bases between them. The CDR3 is 13 amino acids.

The rearrangement joins TRBV5-6 to TRBJ1-5; D not certain. This CDR3 spans 13 amino acids. CDR1 and CDR2 from the germline V gene are SGHDT and YYEEEE. Trimming shortened V by 1 base and J by 7 bases, and 9 bases separated the two germline ends. The CDR3 coding sequence is TGTGCCAGCAGCTTGAGGCACCACCAGCCCCAGCATTTT. Encoded protein: CASSLRHHQPQHF.

This clone has just a few counts. The V call is TRBV19, the J call TRBJ2-3, with D tentatively TRBD1 (5 bases). Trimming cost V 1 base and J 4 bases, with 12 bases left between them. The germline V gene encodes CDR1 LNHDA and CDR2 SQIVND (reference sequence). The CDR3 is 15 residues long. The CDR3 here is CASSIVGRGPDTQYF. The CDR3 bases are TGTGCCAGTAGTATAGTTGGTAGGGGTCCAGATACGCAGTATTTT.

The V gene is TRBV29-1, the J gene TRBJ2-5; D is perhaps TRBD2 (6 bases). CDR3 length equals 12 residues. CDR1 SQVTM and CDR2 ANQGSEA come from the germline V gene. Trimming removed 6 bases from V and 1 base from J, with 9 bases in between. The CDR3 protein is CSVTGLQETQYF. CDR3 sequence (DNA): TGCAGCGTAACGGGACTCCAAGAGACCCAGTACTTC. Full variable domain (missing parts from reference TRBV29-1 and TRBJ2-5): SAVISQKPSRDICQRGTSLTIQCQVDSQVTMMFWYRQQPGQSLTLIATANQGSEATYESGFVIDKFPISRPNLTFSTLTVSNMSPEDSSIYLCSVTGLQETQYFGPGTRLLVL.

The rearrangement joins TRBV29-1 to TRBJ1-2, with 7 bases that match TRBD1. This CDR3 is 14 amino acids long. Trimming took 4 bases from V and 0 from J; bases not matched to a gene: 5. Germline assignment: CDR1 SQVTM and CDR2 ANQGSEA. CDR3 sequence: CSVALGGPNYGYTF. CDR3 nucleotides: TGCAGCGTTGCCCTAGGGGGCCCTAACTATGGCTACACCTTC. Full variable domain (remainder filled in from reference TRBV29-1 and TRBJ1-2): SAVISQKPSRDICQRGTSLTIQCQVDSQVTMMFWYRQQPGQSLTLIATANQGSEATYESGFVIDKFPISRPNLTFSTLTVSNMSPEDSSIYLCSVALGGPNYGYTFGSGTRLTVV.

V usage is TRBV4-1 and J usage is TRBJ2-3, with 8 bases matching TRBD2. Per the germline V gene, CDR1 is MGHRA and CDR2 is YSYEKL. This CDR3 region has 15 residues. J was trimmed by 5 bases and V by 3 bases; bases with no gene match: 7. In DNA, the CDR3 is TGCGCCAGCAGCCAGTACGGGGGGGCTTTAGATACGCAGTATTTT. Residues: CASSQYGGALDTQYF.

This clone appeared a few times. V is TRBV29-1 and J is TRBJ2-7; the match to TRBD1 covers 8 bases. The CDR3 loop spans 17 amino acids. Germline V gene data show CDR1 as SQVTM and CDR2 as ANQGSEA. Trimming cost V 0 bases and J 0 bases; bases outside gene matches: 10. The CDR3 sequence: CSVEDPSGTGPSYEQYF. DNA for the CDR3: TGCAGCGTTGAAGATCCATCCGGGACAGGTCCCTCCTACGAGCAGTACTTC.

CDR3 protein: CASSSPPGGQETQYF. CDR3 in DNA: TGTGCCAGCAGTTCCCCACCAGGAGGACAAGAGACCCAGTACTTC. The chain combines TRBV6-5 with TRBJ2-5, with D possibly TRBD2 on 5 matching bases. Germline CDR1 is MNHEY and CDR2 is SVGAGI. This CDR3 has 15 amino acids. V was clipped by 4 bases and J by 2 bases, with 14 bases between them.

The chain is built from TRBV29-1 and TRBJ2-1; no clear D. Germline CDR1 is SQVTM and CDR2 is ANQGSEA. V was cut by 4 bases and J by 7 bases, with 8 bases left in between. The CDR3 contains 11 residues. The CDR3 loop reads CSVAVVNEQFF. DNA of the CDR3: TGCAGCGTTGCCGTTGTTAATGAGCAGTTCTTC.

The chain carries TRBV2 and TRBJ2-3; weak D call: TRBD2 (5 bases). V dropped 0 bases and J dropped 5 bases, with 9 bases sitting between them. Looked up from germline, CDR1 is SNHLY and CDR2 is FYNNEI. The CDR3 is 14 amino acids. CDR3 DNA: TGTGCCAGCAGTGAAGCGCTTCGGGGAGATACGCAGTATTTT. Amino acid sequence: CASSEALRGDTQYF.